These 24 T cell receptor beta chains came from one sample sequenced in a study of T cells in Graves' hyperthyroidism and ophthalmopathy. From RNA transcripts, TCR beta CDR3 regions were amplified. When the TCR CDR3 underwent first-round RT-PCR, the HTBI primer set was used. TCRdb re-called the multiplex PCR reads through MiXCR, storing one row per CDR3 protein. The sample lists fewer than 300,000 distinct CDR3 sequences, over 12% seen once, with roughly 31% in the top ten. The sequenced material came from blood. The source of these receptors is a woman in her forties or fifties with Graves' hyperthyroidism that later progressed to Graves' ophthalmopathy.

This sequence joins TRBV20-1 and TRBJ1-1, with D perhaps matching TRBD1 (6 bases). The V end was cut by 3 bases, the J end by 5 bases, with 16 bases between. CDR1 is DFQATT, CDR2 SNEGSKA, per germline (reference sequence). The CDR3 totals 14 residues. The chain's CDR3 is CSARKQGKGTEAFF. The DNA for the CDR3 is TGCAGTGCTAGGAAACAGGGAAAGGGGACTGAAGCTTTCTTT.

This clonotype was seen only once. CDR3 protein: CASSPPGTPTRRLYEQYF. The CDR3 DNA sequence: TGCGCCAGCAGTCCCCCGGGGACTCCCACCAGAAGACTCTACGAGCAGTACTTC. This sequence joins TRBV4-1 and TRBJ2-7, with a weak D call TRBD2 (6 bases). Trimming removed 6 bases at V and 3 bases at J, with 27 bases between. Germline V CDR1 and CDR2: MGHRA, YSYEKL. This CDR3 comprises 18 residues.

In this sample, this clonotype turned up many times. This rearrangement joins TRBV12-3 or TRBV12-4 to TRBJ2-5; D gene unclear. The CDR3 has 13 amino acids. Trimming pared 2 bases from V and 2 bases from J, leaving 6 bases between. The DNA of the CDR3 is TGTGCCAGCAGTTTAACAGAACAAGAGACCCAGTACTTC. Translated: CASSLTEQETQYF.

The chain couples TRBV5-6 to TRBJ2-3; tentative D call: TRBD1 (5 bases). The CDR3 runs 15 residues. Looked up from germline, CDR1 is SGHDT and CDR2 is YYEEEE. Trimming pared 2 bases from V and 4 bases from J, leaving 14 bases between. The CDR3 region is CASSFLGQGADTQYF. The CDR3 DNA follows: TGTGCCAGCAGCTTTTTGGGCCAGGGTGCAGATACGCAGTATTTT.

The chain carries TRBV20-1 and TRBJ1-4; D is undetermined. V was cut by 5 bases and J by 0 bases, with 13 bases left in between. Germline CDR1 is DFQATT and CDR2 is SNEGSKA (reference sequence). This CDR3 is 15 amino acids long. CDR3 residues: CSALIYEATNEKLFF. In DNA form, the CDR3 reads TGCAGTGCTCTTATCTACGAGGCAACTAATGAAAAACTGTTTTTT.

A few counts support this clonotype. The chain recombines TRBV18 with TRBJ2-6; D call uncertain. Germline CDR1 KGHSH, CDR2 LQKENI. This CDR3 has 17 residues. Trimming left V 5 bases short and J 0 bases short, with 14 bases between. In DNA form, the CDR3 reads TGTGCCAGCTCAGCCTACCGGGCTGGCTCTGGGGCCAACGTCCTGACTTTC. Residues: CASSAYRAGSGANVLTF.

This clonotype was observed many times. The gene calls are TRBV7-2 and TRBJ2-7, with 7 bases that match TRBD1. This CDR3 region has 15 residues. Germline V lookup: CDR1 SGHTA, CDR2 FQGNSA. After removal of 4 bases from V and 3 bases from J, the junction contained 9 bases not matched to a gene. In nucleotides, the CDR3 is TGTGCCAGCAGCTACCGCCGGGACAGAGGCTACGAGCAGTACTTC. This encodes CASSYRRDRGYEQYF.

The chain employs TRBV6-1 and TRBJ2-1; 11 positions agree with TRBD2. J gave up 8 bases and V 8 bases, and 17 bases lay outside the gene matches. The germline gives CDR1 MNHNS, CDR2 SASEGT. The CDR3 runs to 17 residues. The CDR3 sequence: CASYGPLAGGSWDEQFF. The CDR3 DNA follows: TGTGCCAGCTACGGTCCATTAGCGGGAGGGTCCTGGGATGAGCAGTTCTTC.

This clonotype was recorded at least ten times. The CDR3, as DNA: TGTGCCAGCAGGGCTGACATTAACACTGAAGCTTTCTTT. Protein product: CASRADINTEAFF. The rearrangement links TRBV2 to TRBJ1-1; D unresolved. V lost 6 bases and J lost 2, with 10 bases in between. The CDR3 sequence is 13 residues long. Germline-derived CDR1 and CDR2 are SNHLY and FYNNEI.

This clonotype was counted between two and nine times. This chain joins TRBV12-5 and TRBJ2-3; 10 nucleotides line up with TRBD1. The CDR3 has 15 residues. Germline-derived CDR1 and CDR2 are LGHNT and FRNRAP. The V and J ends lost 7 bases and 3 bases, in that order; junction bases with no gene match: 7. The CDR3 DNA sequence: TGTGCTAGTGCCTTCCCGGGACAGGGGACAGATACGCAGTATTTT. Amino acid sequence: CASAFPGQGTDTQYF.

The V gene is TRBV24-1, the J gene TRBJ1-5, with a tentative D call TRBD1 (5 bases). This CDR3 spans 11 amino acids. The germline V and J ends were trimmed by 4 bases and 15 bases, with 12 bases remaining between them. CDR1 is KGHDR and CDR2 is SFDVKD in the germline V gene. In DNA, the CDR3 is TGTGCCACCAGTGACCGGGGGGGATGGCATTTT. Translating gives CATSDRGGWHF.

This clonotype showed up many times. This chain joins TRBV6-1 and TRBJ2-7, with 9 bases that match TRBD2. CDR1 is MNHNS and CDR2 is SASEGT in the germline V gene. The CDR3 has 15 amino acids. Unmatched junction bases numbered 9, after V lost 2 bases and J lost 7 bases. CDR3 bases: TGTGCCAGCAGTGAAATGATAGCGGGAGTTGGTGAGCAGTACTTC. Protein sequence: CASSEMIAGVGEQYF.

This clonotype came up a few times. The chain joins TRBV13 to TRBJ1-1; 7 nucleotides agree with TRBD1. The CDR3 contains 15 residues. In germline, CDR1 is PRHDT, CDR2 FYEKMQ (reference sequence). The V gene end was trimmed by 4 bases and the J gene end by 6 bases; junction bases not matched to a gene: 11. The CDR3: CASSSNRGVVSEAFF. In nucleotides, the CDR3 is TGTGCCAGCAGCTCGAACAGGGGAGTGGTATCTGAAGCTTTCTTT. Together with reference TRBV13 and TRBJ1-1, the CDR3 gives the full variable domain: AAGVIQSPRHLIKEKRETATLKCYPIPRHDTVYWYQQGPGQDPQFLISFYEKMQSDKGSIPDRFSAQQFSDYHSELNMSSLELGDSALYFCASSSNRGVVSEAFFGQGTRLTVV.

This clonotype was seen a few times. The gene calls are TRBV12-3 or TRBV12-4 and TRBJ1-1; D is possibly TRBD1 (5 bases). There are 16 residues in the CDR3. V shed 2 bases and J shed 1 base, with 14 bases lying between them. CDR3 amino acids: CASSLRNLGENTEAFF. The CDR3 DNA reads TGTGCCAGCAGTTTAAGGAATCTAGGGGAGAACACTGAAGCTTTCTTT.

The CDR3 DNA follows: TGTGCCAGTAGTATCCGGGGCAGGGTGGGGAACACTGAAGCTTTCTTT. As protein: CASSIRGRVGNTEAFF. The chain has TRBV19 and TRBJ1-1, with TRBD1 as a possible D gene (5 bases). CDR1 and CDR2 (germline): LNHDA, SQIVND (reference sequence). The CDR3 is made up of 16 amino acids. V was trimmed by 3 bases and J by 1 base, leaving 15 bases between them.

This clonotype was detected ten times or more. V gene TRBV28 combines with J gene TRBJ1-2; no clear D gene. This CDR3 contains 14 residues. Germline V gene data show CDR1 as MDHEN and CDR2 as SYDVKM. V was pared by 6 bases and J by 8 bases, with 19 bases between. CDR3 sequence (DNA): TGTGCCAGCAGGCCCCTTCTCTTCCTTCCCGGCTACACCTTC. Amino acids: CASRPLLFLPGYTF.

This clonotype was detected many times. The chain combines TRBV2 with TRBJ2-7; maybe TRBD1 (6 bases). The CDR3 is made up of 14 amino acids. Trimming removed 5 bases from V and 2 bases from J, with 13 bases in between. Germline V gene sequence: CDR1 SNHLY, CDR2 FYNNEI. CDR3 bases: TGTGCCAGCAGTACCGGGACAAGGACCTACGAGCAGTACTTC. Translation gives CASSTGTRTYEQYF.

This clonotype was counted between two and nine times. The V call is TRBV12-3 or TRBV12-4, the J call TRBJ1-5; D remains unclear. The V end lost 5 bases, the J end lost 0 bases, and 11 bases lay between the germline ends. CDR3 size: 15 residues. Here the CDR3 DNA reads TGTGCCAGCAGTCGGACGACTTATAGCAATCAGCCCCAGCATTTT. Its translation: CASSRTTYSNQPQHF.

The chain recombines TRBV19 with TRBJ1-5, with 11 bases aligning to TRBD1. V was clipped by 5 bases and J by 2 bases; unmatched bases: 17. The CDR3 runs to 20 residues. Germline lookup yields CDR1 LNHDA and CDR2 SQIVND (reference sequence). CDR3 in amino acids: CASSFNPGQGGIGGNQPQHF. In DNA, the CDR3 is TGTGCCAGTAGTTTCAACCCGGGACAGGGGGGAATAGGGGGCAATCAGCCCCAGCATTTT.

The chain is built from TRBV6-1 and TRBJ2-7; 8 bases align to TRBD1. CDR1 is MNHNS and CDR2 is SASEGT in the germline V gene. The CDR3 has 15 residues. V trimming: 3 bases; J trimming: 1 base; junction bases outside the gene matches: 5. For the CDR3, the DNA is TGTGCCAGCAGTGAGGGGACAGGCCATTCCTACGAGCAGTACTTC. Amino acid sequence: CASSEGTGHSYEQYF.

This clonotype occurred many times. The CDR3 DNA follows: TGCGCCAGCAGCTGGCCATCAAATAGACTAGACTCCTACGAGCAGTACTTC. Translating it yields CASSWPSNRLDSYEQYF. V and J are TRBV5-1 and TRBJ2-7; TRBD2 is a possible D gene (6 bases). The germline CDR1 and CDR2 sequences are SGHRS and YFSETQ. The germline V and J ends were trimmed by 3 bases and 0 bases, with 19 bases remaining between them. The length of the CDR3 is 17 residues. Combining the CDR3 with reference TRBV5-1 and TRBJ2-7 gives the whole variable domain KAGVTQTPRYLIKTRGQQVTLSCSPISGHRSVSWYQQTPGQGLQFLFEYFSETQRNKGNFPGRFSGRQFSNSRSEMNVSTLELGDSALYLCASSWPSNRLDSYEQYFGPGTRLTVT.

This clonotype was seen only once. This may arise from a read error, as a much more abundant clone is one base away. The V call is TRBV25-1, the J call TRBJ1-2, with D unclear. This CDR3 has 13 residues. Germline V gives CDR1 MGHDK, CDR2 SYGVNS. The CDR3, as DNA: TGTGCCAGCAGGCTGAGTCCTAACTATGGCCACACCTTC. Protein sequence: CASRLSPNYGHTF.

In this sample, this clonotype turned up many times. The chain links TRBV2 to TRBJ1-1; D might be TRBD1 (5 bases). V dropped 3 bases and J dropped 6 bases, with 17 bases sitting between them. The germline gives CDR1 SNHLY, CDR2 FYNNEI. This CDR3 region has 15 residues. CDR3 protein: CASSEAQGVKAEAFF. DNA for the CDR3: TGTGCCAGCAGTGAGGCCCAGGGAGTGAAGGCTGAAGCTTTCTTT. The whole variable domain, filled in from reference TRBV2 and TRBJ1-1, reads EPEVTQTPSHQVTQMGQEVILRCVPISNHLYFYWYRQILGQKVEFLVSFYNNEISEKSEIFDDQFSVERPDGSNFTLKIRSTKLEDSAMYFCASSEAQGVKAEAFFGQGTRLTVV.

The chain combines TRBV10-2 with TRBJ2-1; TRBD1 aligns across 7 bases. Trimming at V came to 0 bases and at J to 8 bases, leaving 13 bases not matched to a gene. The CDR3 contains 17 residues. Germline values: CDR1 WSHSY, CDR2 SAAADI. The CDR3 reads CASSESTRDLGGDEQFF. CDR3 sequence (DNA): TGCGCCAGCAGTGAGTCGACTCGAGACTTAGGGGGCGATGAGCAGTTCTTC.